The present TCR beta chain was sequenced within a study of blood T cell repertoires in COVID-19. Study-level background: T cells, B-cell-depleted T cells, or PBMCs supplied cDNA or gDNA.

Sequencing was performed with immunoSEQ multiplex PCR; in TCRdb, only in-frame clones are kept and a portion is missing. Of about 160,000 clones detected, around 80% appear once; the ten largest clones hold approximately 21%. Looked up from germline, CDR1 is SEHNR and CDR2 is FQNEAQ (reference sequence). Trimming left V 5 bases short and J 0 bases short, with 8 bases between. The CDR3 consists of 14 residues. The sample was peripheral blood. V usage is TRBV7-9 and J usage is TRBJ1-3; D ambiguous. The receptor's source is an elderly woman with acute or convalescent COVID-19. CDR3 region: CASSLQFSGNTIYF. CDR3 nucleotides: TGTGCCAGCAGCCTACAGTTCTCTGGAAACACCATATATTTT. The full variable domain, completed using reference TRBV7-9 and TRBJ1-3, is DTGVSQNPRHKITKRGQNVTFRCDPISEHNRLYWYRQTLGQGPEFLTYFQNEAQLEKSRLLSDRFSAERPKGSFSTLEIQRTEQGDSAMYLCASSLQFSGNTIYFGEGSWLTVV.